This T cell receptor beta chain comes out of a study of cytomegalovirus exposure and HLA in healthy donors (dated by TCRdb to between 2016 and 2019). The study in broad terms: A later analysis indicated that the 120 validation repertoires were generated on the platform also employed for the roughly 730 repertoires of the first cohort. The study aimed to test whether signatures of past pathogen exposure could be identified by cataloging public T cell receptors. Along with the approximately 620-subject first cohort, a separate validation cohort of over a hundred different subjects was used. The study combined high-throughput TCR immunosequencing, statistical association of individual TCRs with disease status, and machine learning to predict cytomegalovirus infection status.

The paper as a whole reports these results and caveats: While some public TCRs were present in many individuals, most TCR sequences turned up only very rarely across donors. In vitro tests confirmed that a few of the cytomegalovirus-associated TCR beta chains recognize cytomegalovirus antigens. It was suggested by the authors that the approach could potentially be generalized to other disease states and immunological phenotypes. Cytomegalovirus status was reported to be diagnosed by the classifier with high specificity and sensitivity in both the original and validation cohorts. Subsequent analysis determined that TCRs grouped into clusters in the first cohort also showed a tendency toward co-occurrence across the approximately 110 validation repertoires, and about 94% of cluster scores exceeded 0. A later analysis had no HLA typing for the validation cohort, so co-occurrence there was scored across all 120 repertoires. The study listed over 150 TCR beta chains as associated with cytomegalovirus.

Separate from the roughly 660-subject first cohort, the validation cohort of roughly 120 subjects was the group to which the donors belonged. The germline V gene yields SNHLY for CDR1 and FYNNEI for CDR2. From V the trimming removes 2 bases and from J it removes 7 bases, while the gene matches leave 19 bases of the junction unaccounted for. CDR3 length: 19 amino acids, cysteine to phenylalanine. Here the CDR3 DNA is all that survives: 57 bases in frame from base 1. Receptor libraries were prepared by the immunoSEQ multiplex PCR assay. The original methods were these. To diagnose cytomegalovirus status from the catalog of TCR beta chain sequences, a statistical classification framework was built. TCRdb limited this immuneACCESS table to in-frame rearrangements with V and J called. A share of clones is missing; checked studies link under half to unresolved V genes, and the rest is unexplained. D and trimming come from the DNA, and the V and J calls and clone size come from that table. A total of 55,000 to 70,000 clones appear in this sample, 85% to 95% of them only once. The top ten clones comprise about 5% of the sample.

About this clone itself: The antigen this receptor binds is unknown. Base quality data are lacking; no much larger clone is found one base away.

The TCR originated in a man between 18 and 35 years old in good health and CMV-seropositive. The chain is assembled from TRBV2 and TRBJ2-7; 11 central nucleotides agree with TRBD2. Sequenced sample: PBMCs. The bases read TGTGCCAGCAGTGAACGTCCGAAACTAGCGGGAGAAGCGCATGGGGAGCAGTACTTC. It translates to CASSERPKLAGEAHGEQYF.